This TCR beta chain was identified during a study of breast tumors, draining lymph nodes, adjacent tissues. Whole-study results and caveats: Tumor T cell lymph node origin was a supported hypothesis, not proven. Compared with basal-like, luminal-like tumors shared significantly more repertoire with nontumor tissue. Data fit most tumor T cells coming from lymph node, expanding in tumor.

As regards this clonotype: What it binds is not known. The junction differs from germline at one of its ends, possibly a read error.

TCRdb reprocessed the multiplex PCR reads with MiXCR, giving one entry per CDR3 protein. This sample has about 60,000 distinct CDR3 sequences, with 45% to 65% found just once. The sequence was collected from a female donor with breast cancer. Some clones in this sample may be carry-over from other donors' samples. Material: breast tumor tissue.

The CDR3 DNA follows: TGTGTCAGCAGCCCCCGACAGGGGTCCTACGAGCAGTACTTC. Encoded protein: CVSSPRQGSYEQYF. The gene calls are TRBV5-4 and TRBJ2-7; 8 positions match TRBD1. The germline CDR1 and CDR2 sequences are SGHNT and YYREEE (reference sequence). CDR3 length: 14 residues.